The following is a TCR beta chain sequence with its context. The sample belongs to a study of blood T cell repertoires in COVID-19. Across the whole study: Sites across the United States, Italy and Spain contributed samples from acute and convalescent COVID-19. PBMCs, B-cell-depleted T cells, or T cells provided the cDNA or gDNA that made up the material.

Original data processing: The authors estimated nucleated cell counts from reference gene primer amplification. The method was immunoSEQ multiplex PCR; TCRdb's version includes in-frame clones alone and lacks a portion of them. D and trimming were read from the DNA, whereas the V and J calls and clone size are those reported in that table. The sample contains under 200,000 clones, more than 70% of which appear only once. In germline, CDR1 is SNHLY, CDR2 FYNNEI. The germline V and J ends were trimmed by 5 bases and 4 bases, with 5 bases remaining between them. The CDR3 is 11 amino acids. The source is a man aged 18 to 35 with active or convalescent COVID-19. Sequenced input: peripheral blood. V and J are TRBV2 and TRBJ1-1; D is unclear. Here the CDR3 DNA reads TGTGCCAGCAGTCGGGGCACTGAAGCTTTCTTT. Its protein is CASSRGTEAFF.